Below are 29 T cell receptor beta chains sequenced from a single sample in a study of T cells in Graves' hyperthyroidism and ophthalmopathy. Amplified regions were TCR beta CDR3 sequences from RNA transcripts. First-round RT-PCR of the TCR CDR3 relied on the HTBI primer set. TCRdb reprocessed the multiplex PCR reads via MiXCR and lists one record per CDR3 protein. The sample records about 740,000 distinct CDR3 sequences, around 13% being singletons. The sequenced material came from blood. The receptors come from a woman aged 18-30 years with Graves' hyperthyroidism.

This clonotype was seen many times. The chain employs TRBV2 and TRBJ1-4, with TRBD1 matching 9 bases. The V segment lost 6 bases and the J segment 7 bases; nucleotides outside the gene matches: 6. This CDR3 is built from 14 residues. The V gene's germline CDR1 is SNHLY and CDR2 FYNNEI. The CDR3 protein is CASRKGTGSEKLFF. The CDR3 DNA reads TGTGCCAGCAGAAAAGGGACAGGGAGTGAAAAACTGTTTTTT.

This clonotype has ten or more counts. In DNA, the CDR3 is TGCAGTGCTAGAGAACGCCCAACCCTAGCGGGAGGTAAGAGCTCCTACAATGAGCAGTTCTTC. It is translated as CSARERPTLAGGKSSYNEQFF. The gene calls are TRBV20-1 and TRBJ2-1, with 11 bases fitting TRBD2. V was pared by 0 bases and J by 0 bases, with 16 bases of the junction left unmatched. CDR3 length equals 21 residues. Germline V gene lookup returns CDR1 DFQATT and CDR2 SNEGSKA (reference sequence).

This clonotype was found many times. V and J are TRBV6-5 and TRBJ2-3, with 7 bases identical to TRBD1. V lost 0 bases to trimming and J lost 3 bases; unmatched junction nucleotides: 6. Germline CDR1 MNHEY, CDR2 SVGAGI. The CDR3 length is 16 residues. In DNA, the CDR3 is TGTGCCAGCAGTTACTCTGCACAGGGGTGGACAGATACGCAGTATTTT. It yields the protein CASSYSAQGWTDTQYF.

This clonotype was seen a handful of times. The chain employs TRBV12-3 or TRBV12-4 and TRBJ2-7; the D call may be TRBD1 or TRBD2 (5 bases each). The CDR3 is made up of 14 amino acids. V lost 8 bases and J lost 1, with 15 bases in between. CDR3 region: CASGYRDVSYEQYF. Here the CDR3 DNA reads TGTGCCAGCGGGTACCGGGACGTTTCCTACGAGCAGTACTTC.

Only a few counts were recorded for this clonotype. The gene calls are TRBV5-6 and TRBJ1-1, with a weak D call TRBD1 (6 bases). Trimming pared 3 bases from V and 3 bases from J, leaving 21 bases between. The CDR3 has 17 residues. Germline CDR1 and CDR2: SGHDT and YYEEEE. This chain's CDR3 is CASSSTGGGWEDTEAFF. CDR3 coding DNA: TGTGCCAGCAGCTCCACTGGTGGGGGCTGGGAGGACACTGAAGCTTTCTTT. Full variable domain (rest looked up from reference TRBV5-6 and TRBJ1-1): DAGVTQSPTHLIKTRGQQVTLRCSPKSGHDTVSWYQQALGQGPQFIFQYYEEEERQRGNFPDRFSGHQFPNYSSELNVNALLLGDSALYLCASSSTGGGWEDTEAFFGQGTRLTVV.

Ten or more counts support this clonotype. The chain recombines TRBV27 with TRBJ2-7; no clear D gene. CDR1 is MNHEY and CDR2 is SMNVEV in the germline V gene (reference sequence). V dropped 5 bases and J dropped 2 bases, with 10 bases sitting between them. This CDR3 comprises 13 residues. Written as DNA, the CDR3 is TGTGCCAGCAGTCAACGCCTCACCTACGAGCAGTACTTC. Translating gives CASSQRLTYEQYF.

This clonotype was seen many times. The DNA for the CDR3 is TGTGCCAGCAGCTTAGGGGGGGGCAGCGGGAGTGATGAGCAGTTCTTC. Translating gives CASSLGGGSGSDEQFF. The chain is built from TRBV7-8 and TRBJ2-1; 8 nucleotides match TRBD2. The ends lost 1 base at V and 8 bases at J; junction bases unmatched: 10. The length of the CDR3 is 16 residues. Germline V gene sequence: CDR1 SGHVS, CDR2 FQNEAQ.

This clonotype turned up a few times. The genes are TRBV7-2 and TRBJ2-1; 7 nucleotides match TRBD2. The germline V gene has CDR1 SGHTA and CDR2 FQGNSA. This CDR3 spans 16 amino acids. V shed 6 bases and J 0 bases; nucleotides not matched to a gene: 8. As DNA, the CDR3 is TGTGCCAGCAGTCAATGGGCGGGAGACTCCTACAATGAGCAGTTCTTC. This gives the protein CASSQWAGDSYNEQFF.

This clonotype was recorded many times. The CDR3 protein is CASSLVLADNEQFF. In nucleotides, the CDR3 is TGTGCCAGCAGCTTAGTCCTAGCGGACAATGAGCAGTTCTTC. V and J are TRBV7-9 and TRBJ2-1; 7 positions match TRBD2. The CDR3 spans 14 residues. CDR1 and CDR2 from the germline V gene are SEHNR and FQNEAQ (reference sequence). The ends lost 1 base at V and 5 bases at J; junction bases unmatched: 2.

This clonotype was picked up a small number of times. The chain recombines TRBV11-3 with TRBJ1-1; 8 bases fit TRBD1. The CDR3 covers 14 residues. The trim removed 4 bases at V and 1 base at J, leaving 2 bases unmatched. The germline gives CDR1 SGHNT, CDR2 YENEEA. The CDR3 DNA is TGTGCCAGCAGCTCGACAGGGGAGAACACTGAAGCTTTCTTT. Its protein product is CASSSTGENTEAFF.

This clonotype appeared many times. This chain links TRBV9 with TRBJ2-2, with a possible D match to TRBD2 (5 bases). The ends were cut back, 0 bases at V and 0 bases at J, with 9 bases in the middle. This CDR3 contains 16 residues. Germline V gives CDR1 SGDLS, CDR2 YYNGEE. As DNA, the CDR3 is TGTGCCAGCAGCGTAGACCCGGGATCGAACACCGGGGAGCTGTTTTTT. Translation gives CASSVDPGSNTGELFF.

The chain combines TRBV15 with TRBJ1-5; D might be TRBD1 (6 bases). Germline-derived CDR1 and CDR2 are LNHNV and YYDKDF (reference sequence). Trimming removed 5 bases from V and 7 bases from J, with 21 bases in between. The CDR3 is made up of 16 amino acids. The CDR3 region has the DNA TGTGCCACCAGCCTTGGAGGATCGACAGGAGGCCAGCCCCAGCATTTT. Translating gives CATSLGGSTGGQPQHF.

This clonotype was seen repeatedly, ten times or more. The chain has TRBV13 and TRBJ2-7; possible D gene TRBD1, 5 bases. V lost 3 bases and J lost 4, with 10 bases in between. CDR3 size: 13 residues. CDR1 and CDR2 from the germline V gene are PRHDT and FYEKMQ (reference sequence). The CDR3 sequence: CASSFRRQYEQYF. The CDR3 DNA reads TGTGCCAGCAGCTTCCGCCGACAGTACGAGCAGTACTTC.

This clonotype showed up many times. Here the CDR3 DNA reads TGTGCCAGCTCAACCCCGGGGATCGTCGAAAAACTGTTTTTT. Encoded protein: CASSTPGIVEKLFF. The chain couples TRBV18 to TRBJ1-4; D is unresolved. CDR1 and CDR2 (germline): KGHSH, LQKENI. V gave up 5 bases and J gave up 8 bases, with 15 bases separating them. The CDR3 extends over 14 amino acids.

This clonotype was seen many times. The chain couples TRBV12-3 or TRBV12-4 to TRBJ1-1; D might be TRBD1 (5 bases). V shed 6 bases and J shed 1 base, with 12 bases lying between them. This CDR3 has 14 residues. The CDR3 here is CASSQGGGNTEAFF. The CDR3 nucleotides read TGTGCCAGCAGCCAGGGTGGGGGGAACACTGAAGCTTTCTTT.

The V call is TRBV6-2 or TRBV6-3, the J call TRBJ2-2; weak D call: TRBD1 (6 bases). The CDR3 is made up of 14 amino acids. V was cut by 7 bases and J by 1 base, with 10 bases left in between. Looked up from germline, CDR1 is MNHEY and CDR2 is SVGEGT. This chain's CDR3 is CASIKTGNTGELFF. The CDR3 DNA sequence: TGTGCCAGCATTAAGACAGGGAACACCGGGGAGCTGTTTTTT.

This clonotype has more than one count but fewer than ten. The CDR3 spells CASSLTLAGVNEQFF. As DNA, the CDR3 is TGTGCCAGCAGCTTAACCCTAGCGGGAGTTAATGAGCAGTTCTTC. The V call is TRBV7-9, the J call TRBJ2-1, with 10 nucleotides matching TRBD2. Trimming took 2 bases from V and 7 from J; bases not matched to a gene: 5. The CDR3 length is 15 residues. Per germline, CDR1 SEHNR and CDR2 FQNEAQ (reference sequence).

At least ten counts were recorded for this clonotype. The chain links TRBV9 to TRBJ2-2; 11 nucleotides line up with TRBD1. Germline CDR1 reads SGDLS; CDR2 reads YYNGEE. After removal of 4 bases from V and 4 bases from J, the junction contained 3 bases not matched to a gene. The CDR3 has 15 amino acids. The CDR3 DNA follows: TGTGCCAGCAGCCCAGGGACAGGGGGCACCGGGGAGCTGTTTTTT. Protein sequence: CASSPGTGGTGELFF. The variable domain in full, with the rest retrieved from reference TRBV9 and TRBJ2-2, is DSGVTQTPKHLITATGQRVTLRCSPRSGDLSVYWYQQSLDQGLQFLIQYYNGEERAKGNILERFSAQQFPDLHSELNLSSLELGDSALYFCASSPGTGGTGELFFGEGSRLTVL.

In its sample, this clonotype was seen many times. The chain joins TRBV11-2 to TRBJ2-2; tentatively, D is TRBD2 (5 bases). The CDR3 has 14 residues. Germline loops: CDR1 SGHAT, CDR2 FQNNGV. Trimming removed 5 bases from V and 4 bases from J, with 11 bases in between. The CDR3 reads CASSPGRGTGELFF. DNA for the CDR3: TGTGCCAGCAGCCCAGGACGGGGCACCGGGGAGCTGTTTTTT.

On this clonotype itself: One end of the junction does not line up with germline, which may come from a read error. The genes are TRBV6-5 and TRBJ2-5; no clear D gene. The germline gives CDR1 MNHEY, CDR2 SVGAGI. The CDR3 is 13 amino acids. Here the CDR3 DNA reads TGTGCCAGCAATTACAACGTTCAAGAGACCCAGTACTTC. Its translation: CASNYNVQETQYF.

This chain links TRBV2 with TRBJ2-6; 8 positions match TRBD1. The trim removed 5 bases at V and 2 bases at J, leaving 8 bases unmatched. This CDR3 contains 17 residues. Germline V gives CDR1 SNHLY, CDR2 FYNNEI. DNA of the CDR3: TGTGCCAGCAGTTTAATCCGGACAGGGACTGGGGCCAACGTCCTGACTTTC. Amino acids: CASSLIRTGTGANVLTF.

This clonotype has only a few counts. This chain connects TRBV5-1 to TRBJ2-2, with D hard to call. There are 16 residues in the CDR3. The V gene's germline CDR1 is SGHRS and CDR2 YFSETQ. V was trimmed by 0 bases and J by 3 bases, leaving 12 bases between them. The CDR3 loop is CASSLVPGGDTGELFF. DNA for the CDR3: TGCGCCAGCAGCTTGGTTCCAGGTGGGGACACCGGGGAGCTGTTTTTT.

This clonotype was counted many times. The chain uses TRBV29-1 and TRBJ2-7; D may be TRBD2 (5 bases). The CDR3 is 13 amino acids. V lost 6 bases to trimming and J lost 6 bases, with 18 bases between them. Germline V gene lookup returns CDR1 SQVTM and CDR2 ANQGSEA. The CDR3 DNA reads as TGCAGCGTCGCACCCCTGCTAGCCGGCGAGCAGTACTTC. Protein product: CSVAPLLAGEQYF.

There are a few counts of this clonotype. This sequence joins TRBV27 and TRBJ2-7; D is uncertain. Germline V gene sequence: CDR1 MNHEY, CDR2 SMNVEV (reference sequence). The CDR3 consists of 13 residues. The V end lost 2 bases, the J end lost 4 bases, and 9 bases lay between the germline ends. The CDR3 is CASSLKPQYEQYF. The CDR3 bases are TGTGCCAGCAGTTTAAAACCCCAGTACGAGCAGTACTTC.

This sequence joins TRBV20-1 and TRBJ2-3; TRBD2 matches at 7 bases. Germline trimming cut 3 bases from V and 6 bases from J; bases unmatched to any gene: 12. This CDR3 spans 15 amino acids. CDR1 and CDR2 (germline): DFQATT, SNEGSKA (reference sequence). This CDR3 reads CSARATSPHGDTQYF. CDR3 in DNA: TGCAGTGCTAGGGCGACTAGCCCGCACGGGGATACGCAGTATTTT.

This clonotype showed up many times. The chain couples TRBV3-1 to TRBJ2-7, with 9 bases aligning to TRBD1. J gave up 1 base and V 1 base, and 5 bases lay outside the gene matches. The CDR3 sequence is 16 residues long. Germline lookup yields CDR1 LGHDT and CDR2 YNNKEL (reference sequence). CDR3 sequence: CASSQVTGTGSYEQYF. The CDR3 nucleotides read TGTGCCAGCAGCCAAGTTACCGGGACAGGGTCCTACGAGCAGTACTTC.

J is TRBJ1-1 and V is TRBV29-1, with 7 bases matching TRBD1. The junction had 0 bases not matched to a gene; V was cut back by 4 bases and J by 4 bases. Germline V gene lookup returns CDR1 SQVTM and CDR2 ANQGSEA. This CDR3 has 11 residues. The CDR3 sequence: CSVGQGTEAFF. The CDR3 bases are TGCAGCGTTGGACAGGGCACTGAAGCTTTCTTT.

V usage is TRBV5-1 and J usage is TRBJ2-1, with a possible D match to TRBD1 (6 bases). CDR3 size: 13 residues. Germline V lookup: CDR1 SGHRS, CDR2 YFSETQ. With 4 bases removed from V and 12 bases from J, the gap between germline ends came to 17 bases. CDR3 sequence (DNA): TGCGCCAGCAGCCAAGAGCTGGGGGCCTGGCAGTTCTTC. It is translated as CASSQELGAWQFF.

This clonotype came up many times. V gene TRBV10-3 combines with J gene TRBJ2-3; 7 nucleotides agree with TRBD2. CDR1 and CDR2 (germline): ENHRY, SYGVKD. Trimming at V came to 0 bases and at J to 3 bases, leaving 6 bases not matched to a gene. The CDR3 extends over 16 amino acids. CDR3 nucleotide sequence: TGTGCCATCAGTGAGTCATGGGCGGGAGAAACAGATACGCAGTATTTT. This encodes CAISESWAGETDTQYF.